The 23 T cell receptor beta chains presented below share a single source sample, sequenced in a study of human T cells and chemical hapten exposure. Unseparated into fractions, whole blood served as the source from which total RNA was extracted. TCRdb used MiXCR to reprocess the 5' RACE reads, holding one entry per CDR3 protein. The sample holds 130,000 or so distinct CDR3 sequences, about 4.3% seen once. The receptors shown here come from a female donor in good health.

This clonotype appeared many times. This chain connects TRBV19 to TRBJ1-5, with D unresolved. The V end was cut by 7 bases, the J end by 7 bases, with 14 bases between. Per germline, CDR1 LNHDA and CDR2 SQIVND (reference sequence). The CDR3 totals 13 residues. The CDR3, as DNA: TGTGCCAGTAACAAGGGTTTCGACCAGCCCCAGCATTTT. Amino acids: CASNKGFDQPQHF.

This clonotype was picked up many times. This sequence joins TRBV19 and TRBJ2-1, with a weak D call TRBD2 (5 bases). V lost 5 bases and J lost 6, with 14 bases in between. This CDR3 has 14 amino acids. Germline V gene data show CDR1 as LNHDA and CDR2 as SQIVND (reference sequence). DNA for the CDR3: TGTGCCAGTAGTGCGGAGGTTCCCCGCAATGAGCAGTTCTTC. Its translation is CASSAEVPRNEQFF. Full variable domain (remainder filled in from reference TRBV19 and TRBJ2-1): DGGITQSPKYLFRKEGQNVTLSCEQNLNHDAMYWYRQDPGQGLRLIYYSQIVNDFQKGDIAEGYSVSREKKESFPLTVTSAQKNPTAFYLCASSAEVPRNEQFFGPGTRLTVL.

This clonotype was detected ten times or more. The chain recombines TRBV13 with TRBJ2-7, with TRBD2 identical over 11 bases. The J segment lost 4 bases and the V segment lost 5 bases, leaving 7 bases of the junction unmatched. This CDR3 contains 15 residues. From germline, CDR1 is PRHDT and CDR2 FYEKMQ (reference sequence). The CDR3, as DNA: TGTGCCAGCAGCGTTAGCGGGGGGGCCGTGTACGAGCAGTACTTC. Translating gives CASSVSGGAVYEQYF.

Here the CDR3 reads CASSLDRQGRGYTF. CDR3 DNA: TGTGCCAGCAGCTTAGACAGACAGGGGCGGGGCTACACCTTC. The V and J genes are TRBV7-2 and TRBJ1-2, with TRBD1 matching 8 bases. The length of the CDR3 is 14 residues. V dropped 1 base and J dropped 8; count of bases not matched to a gene: 6. Germline V lookup: CDR1 SGHTA, CDR2 FQGNSA.

Turning to this clonotype: A much larger clone is a single base away; this may be a read error. The chain's CDR3 is CKTRTGRDYGDTF. The CDR3 DNA follows: TGTAAAACCAGGACAGGGCGTGACTATGGCGACACCTTC. The rearrangement joins TRBV2 to TRBJ1-2; TRBD1 agrees at 8 bases. The CDR3 has 13 amino acids. Germline V gives CDR1 SNHLY, CDR2 FYNNEI. Complete variable domain (other parts from reference TRBV2 and TRBJ1-2): EPEVTQTPSHQVTQMGQEVILRCVPISNHLYFYWYRQILGQKVEFLVSFYNNEISEKSEIFDDQFSVERPDGSNFTLKIRSTKLEDSAMYFCKTRTGRDYGDTFGSGTRLTVV.

This clonotype was detected many times. The rearrangement uses TRBV6-1 and TRBJ2-4; 8 bases are a match to TRBD1. CDR1 MNHNS and CDR2 SASEGT come from the germline V gene. Unmatched junction bases numbered 6, after V lost 6 bases and J lost 2 bases. The CDR3 extends over 15 amino acids. CDR3 nucleotides: TGTGCCAGCAGAGACCAGGGGGCAACCAAAAACATTCAGTACTTC. Protein sequence: CASRDQGATKNIQYF.

This clonotype was recorded many times. J is TRBJ2-5 and V is TRBV9, with 10 bases aligning to TRBD2. CDR3 size: 16 residues. Germline loops: CDR1 SGDLS, CDR2 YYNGEE. V trimming: 0 bases; J trimming: 1 base; junction bases outside the gene matches: 3. CDR3 sequence: CASSVGSGGVQETQYF. As DNA, the CDR3 is TGTGCCAGCAGCGTAGGAAGCGGGGGGGTCCAAGAGACCCAGTACTTC. The full variable domain, completed using reference TRBV9 and TRBJ2-5, is DSGVTQTPKHLITATGQRVTLRCSPRSGDLSVYWYQQSLDQGLQFLIQYYNGEERAKGNILERFSAQQFPDLHSELNLSSLELGDSALYFCASSVGSGGVQETQYFGPGTRLLVL.

This clonotype was observed a handful of times. This sequence joins TRBV5-4 and TRBJ1-2; 7 nucleotides agree with TRBD1. After removal of 4 bases from V and 2 bases from J, the junction contained 8 bases not matched to a gene. Germline lookup yields CDR1 SGHNT and CDR2 YYREEE (reference sequence). CDR3 size: 15 residues. CDR3 in DNA: TGTGCCAGCAGCGCGGGACAGAGCTTCAACTATGGCTACACCTTC. This sequence encodes CASSAGQSFNYGYTF.

This clonotype was detected only a few times. The rearrangement uses TRBV6-1 and TRBJ2-3; TRBD2 matches 14 bases. Germline-derived CDR1 and CDR2 are MNHNS and SASEGT. The ends lost 5 bases at V and 5 bases at J; junction bases unmatched: 12. The CDR3 totals 18 residues. The CDR3 sequence: CASSWTSGGSFNVDTQYF. CDR3 nucleotides: TGTGCCAGCAGTTGGACTAGCGGGGGGTCATTCAATGTAGATACGCAGTATTTT.

This clonotype has at least ten counts. The chain combines TRBV3-1 with TRBJ2-2; D call uncertain. The CDR3 loop spans 13 amino acids. Germline lookup yields CDR1 LGHDT and CDR2 YNNKEL (reference sequence). V was pared by 3 bases and J by 7 bases, with 9 bases between. The CDR3 DNA is TGTGCCAGCAGCCAGAATCTAGGCGGGGAGCTGTTTTTT. It yields the protein CASSQNLGGELFF.

This clonotype was seen ten or more times. This chain links TRBV4-2 with TRBJ2-2, with D tentatively TRBD1 (5 bases). CDR1 is LGHNA and CDR2 is YNFKEQ in the germline V gene. V lost 1 base, J lost 4 bases, and 10 bases lay in between. The CDR3 has 15 residues. The CDR3 DNA reads TGTGCCAGCAGCCAAGGCAGGGATCCCACCGGGGAGCTGTTTTTT. It is translated as CASSQGRDPTGELFF.

This clonotype occurred many times. V is TRBV5-8 and J is TRBJ2-3, with 9 bases fitting TRBD1. The CDR3 covers 15 residues. Germline V gene lookup returns CDR1 SGHTS and CDR2 YDEGEE. The J segment lost 4 bases and the V segment lost 0 bases, leaving 3 bases of the junction unmatched. CDR3 sequence: CASSLGQGVSDTQYF. Here the CDR3 DNA reads TGTGCCAGCAGCTTGGGACAGGGGGTCTCAGATACGCAGTATTTT.

This clonotype was recorded many times. The chain has TRBV6-6 and TRBJ2-6; perhaps TRBD1 as D (7 bases). Germline lookup yields CDR1 MNHNY and CDR2 SVGAGI (reference sequence). Trimming shortened V by 0 bases and J by 0 bases, and 12 bases separated the two germline ends. The CDR3 runs to 18 residues. DNA for the CDR3: TGTGCCAGCAGTTACTCGGCAGGGGGGTTCTCTGGGGCCAACGTCCTGACTTTC. This encodes CASSYSAGGFSGANVLTF.

This clonotype was observed many times. The genes are TRBV5-1 and TRBJ2-7; D remains unclear. CDR1 and CDR2 from the germline V gene are SGHRS and YFSETQ. The CDR3 length is 14 residues. The V and J ends lost 8 bases and 4 bases respectively, with 19 bases between them. CDR3 nucleotide sequence: TGCGCCAGTGGAGTAGAGTCCCAGTATTACGAGCAGTACTTC. This gives the protein CASGVESQYYEQYF.

This clonotype turned up a few times. The chain employs TRBV7-2 and TRBJ2-1; D is undetermined. CDR3 length equals 14 residues. Germline assignment: CDR1 SGHTA and CDR2 FQGNSA. The germline V and J ends were trimmed by 4 bases and 0 bases, with 7 bases remaining between them. CDR3 loop: CASSSMSSYNEQFF. The CDR3 nucleotides are TGTGCCAGCAGCTCCATGAGCTCCTACAATGAGCAGTTCTTC. The whole variable domain, remainder taken from reference TRBV7-2 and TRBJ2-1, is GAGVSQSPSNKVTEKGKDVELRCDPISGHTALYWYRQSLGQGLEFLIYFQGNSAPDKSGLPSDRFSAERTGGSVSTLTIQRTQQEDSAVYLCASSSMSSYNEQFFGPGTRLTVL.

The chain is built from TRBV20-1 and TRBJ2-5, with unresolved D. Germline CDR1 DFQATT, CDR2 SNEGSKA (reference sequence). The CDR3 totals 14 residues. Trimming removed 6 bases at V and 1 base at J, with 15 bases between. CDR3 loop: CSARKVRLQETQYF. The CDR3 bases are TGCAGTGCGCGGAAGGTTCGACTCCAAGAGACCCAGTACTTC.

This clonotype has a count of ten or more. The rearrangement links TRBV2 to TRBJ1-2, with D maybe TRBD1 (5 bases). The germline V gene has CDR1 SNHLY and CDR2 FYNNEI. V lost 6 bases and J lost 0, with 11 bases in between. This CDR3 has 14 amino acids. Here the CDR3 DNA reads TGTGCCAGCAGGGAGGACACCGCTAACTATGGCTACACCTTC. Protein product: CASREDTANYGYTF.

There are many counts of this clonotype. The chain links TRBV4-1 to TRBJ1-5; 7 positions match TRBD1. This CDR3 has 14 residues. J lost 2 bases, V lost 5 bases, and 3 bases had no gene match. Germline V gene lookup returns CDR1 MGHRA and CDR2 YSYEKL. CDR3: CASSSGGGNQPQHF. Written as DNA, the CDR3 is TGCGCCAGCAGCTCAGGGGGGGGCAATCAGCCCCAGCATTTT.

This clonotype was observed at least ten times. The rearrangement uses TRBV12-3 or TRBV12-4 and TRBJ2-6; 10 bases match TRBD2. With V trimmed by 6 bases and J by 2 bases, 7 bases remained unmatched. The CDR3 consists of 17 residues. This CDR3 reads CASSVSGGAPGANVLTF. CDR3 DNA sequence: TGTGCCAGCAGCGTGAGCGGGGGGGCCCCTGGGGCCAACGTCCTGACTTTC.

This clonotype was observed many times. The V gene is TRBV4-1, the J gene TRBJ2-5, with D hard to call. The CDR3 is made up of 14 amino acids. Germline loops: CDR1 MGHRA, CDR2 YSYEKL. V was trimmed by 3 bases and J by 1 base, leaving 9 bases between them. CDR3 residues: CASSHDWSQETQYF. The CDR3 DNA reads TGCGCCAGCAGCCACGACTGGAGCCAAGAGACCCAGTACTTC.

This clonotype was seen many times. The rearrangement links TRBV7-9 to TRBJ2-6, with a tentative D call TRBD1 (6 bases). The CDR3 extends over 17 amino acids. CDR1 SEHNR and CDR2 FQNEAQ come from the germline V gene (reference sequence). Trimming removed 1 base at V and 2 bases at J, with 12 bases between. CDR3 sequence (DNA): TGTGCCAGCAGCTTAGTGGACAGTTCTACTGGGGCCAACGTCCTGACTTTC. Its protein is CASSLVDSSTGANVLTF.

This clonotype occurred many times. The V gene is TRBV28, the J gene TRBJ1-5, with no clear D. Trimming cost V 5 bases and J 4 bases, with 12 bases left between them. Germline loops: CDR1 MDHEN, CDR2 SYDVKM. This CDR3 has 14 amino acids. The CDR3 sequence: CASSPVTGNQPQHF. CDR3 in DNA: TGTGCCAGCAGTCCCGTGACTGGGAATCAGCCCCAGCATTTT.

This clonotype was detected ten times or more. V usage is TRBV20-1 and J usage is TRBJ1-5, with D perhaps matching TRBD1 (5 bases). V was cut by 1 base and J by 4 bases, with 11 bases left in between. Per germline, CDR1 DFQATT and CDR2 SNEGSKA (reference sequence). The CDR3 is 14 residues long. The CDR3 spells CSARVPRENQPQHF. The CDR3 DNA follows: TGCAGTGCTAGAGTACCCAGGGAGAATCAGCCCCAGCATTTT.